A single sample gave rise to the 24 T cell receptor beta chains below, sequenced in a study of blood T cell repertoires in COVID-19. TCRdb's table, derived via immunoSEQ multiplex PCR, lists solely in-frame clones and lacks some. The sample holds roughly 260,000 clones, 88% seen once. Sequenced sample: peripheral blood. The receptors derive from a man aged 55 to 70 who had recovered from COVID-19.

The chain has TRBV4-1 and TRBJ2-1; D is unclear. Germline V gives CDR1 MGHRA, CDR2 YSYEKL. V gave up 0 bases and J gave up 9 bases, with 9 bases separating them. CDR3 length: 13 residues. CDR3 amino acids: CASSQDFFGEQFF. The CDR3 DNA reads as TGCGCCAGCAGCCAAGATTTTTTCGGTGAGCAGTTCTTC.

The chain recombines TRBV5-1 with TRBJ2-7, with 8 bases aligning to TRBD2. In germline, CDR1 is SGHRS, CDR2 YFSETQ. The CDR3 is 16 residues long. V lost 4 bases to trimming and J lost 2 bases; unmatched junction nucleotides: 11. The chain's CDR3 is CASSTGGGLPPYEQYF. In nucleotides, the CDR3 is TGCGCCAGCAGCACGGGCGGGGGGCTCCCCCCCTACGAGCAGTACTTC.

This clone came up once. The chain is built from TRBV7-3 and TRBJ2-3; TRBD2 aligns across 10 bases. The germline CDR1 and CDR2 sequences are SGHTA and FQGTGA. This CDR3 comprises 14 residues. J gave up 6 bases and V 6 bases, and 6 bases lay outside the gene matches. Here the CDR3 reads CASSPGLAADTQYF. The CDR3 DNA sequence: TGTGCCAGCAGTCCAGGACTAGCGGCGGATACGCAGTATTTT.

The J gene is TRBJ2-7, the V gene TRBV5-6; 7 bases map to TRBD1. Germline V gene data show CDR1 as SGHDT and CDR2 as YYEEEE. Trimming removed 2 bases from V and 12 bases from J; junction bases left unmatched: 8. The CDR3 runs to 12 residues. CDR3 nucleotides: TGTGCCAGCAGCTTCCCGGGACAGAAGGTGTACTTC. Translating it yields CASSFPGQKVYF.

The chain has TRBV5-6 and TRBJ1-1; possible D gene TRBD1, 5 bases. The CDR3 has 13 amino acids. The V and J ends lost 6 bases and 5 bases respectively, with 14 bases between them. Germline V gene lookup returns CDR1 SGHDT and CDR2 YYEEEE. The CDR3 DNA is TGTGCCAGCACCTCAGGGATGGGGACTGAAGCTTTCTTT. As protein: CASTSGMGTEAFF.

V gene TRBV5-1 combines with J gene TRBJ2-5; 10 bases line up with TRBD2. Losses at the gene ends were 2 bases for V and 4 bases for J; bases not matched to a gene: 5. The CDR3 is 15 residues long. From germline, CDR1 is SGHRS and CDR2 YFSETQ. CDR3 bases: TGCGCCAGCAGCTTAGGGACTAGCGTCACAGAGACCCAGTACTTC. Amino acid sequence: CASSLGTSVTETQYF.

This clone was seen a single time. The chain links TRBV6-5 to TRBJ1-2; D is perhaps TRBD1 (5 bases). Trimming shortened V by 5 bases and J by 5 bases, and 18 bases separated the two germline ends. Germline V gene lookup returns CDR1 MNHEY and CDR2 SVGAGI. This CDR3 region has 15 residues. CDR3 DNA: TGTGCCAGCAGTCTCCAATCCCCGGGGGGTTATGGCTACACCTTC. The encoded protein is CASSLQSPGGYGYTF.

The chain employs TRBV19 and TRBJ2-7, with D possibly being TRBD1 (6 bases). This CDR3 is 15 amino acids long. Trimming removed 0 bases from V and 2 bases from J, with 11 bases in between. CDR1 and CDR2 from the germline V gene are LNHDA and SQIVND (reference sequence). The CDR3 DNA reads as TGTGCCAGTAGTATAGACCCACAGGGAACCTACGAGCAGTACTTC. Its protein product is CASSIDPQGTYEQYF.

J is TRBJ1-2 and V is TRBV4-1, with 9 bases lining up with TRBD1. There are 15 residues in the CDR3. Germline V lookup: CDR1 MGHRA, CDR2 YSYEKL. V lost 1 base, J lost 5 bases, and 5 bases stayed unmatched. CDR3 residues: CASSQAQGAQYGYTF. The CDR3, as DNA: TGCGCCAGCAGCCAAGCACAGGGGGCGCAGTATGGCTACACCTTC.

With respect to this clone: This sample includes further DNA sequences coding for the same CDR3. The CDR3 nucleotides read TGTGCCAGCAGCTCCCGGCAGGGGAACTCACCCCTCCACTTT. This sequence encodes CASSSRQGNSPLHF. The chain carries TRBV3-1 (or the pseudogene TRBV3-2) and TRBJ1-6, with a tentative D call TRBD1 (6 bases). The CDR3 length is 14 residues. The V gene's germline CDR1 is LGHDT and CDR2 YNNKEL (reference sequence). V dropped 5 bases and J dropped 10 bases, with 15 bases sitting between them.

This clone was found many times. The chain's CDR3 is CASSGTERTYEQYF. CDR3 in DNA: TGTGCCAGCAGTGGGACAGAAAGAACCTACGAGCAGTACTTC. This chain uses TRBV27 with TRBJ2-7; TRBD1 matches at 7 bases. Looked up from germline, CDR1 is MNHEY and CDR2 is SMNVEV (reference sequence). The J segment lost 2 bases and the V segment lost 5 bases, leaving 6 bases of the junction unmatched. The CDR3 runs 14 residues.

The chain links TRBV6-5 to TRBJ2-2, with 10 positions matching TRBD2. V dropped 6 bases and J dropped 5; count of bases not matched to a gene: 6. The CDR3 loop spans 15 amino acids. Germline V gene sequence: CDR1 MNHEY, CDR2 SVGAGI. CDR3 nucleotides: TGTGCCAGCAGCCGGGGACTAGCGAGGACCGGGGAGCTGTTTTTT. It codes for CASSRGLARTGELFF.

As concerns this clone: Other DNA sequences in the same sample also yield this CDR3. The rearrangement links TRBV5-1 to TRBJ2-3; TRBD2 is a possible D gene (6 bases). Germline CDR1 SGHRS, CDR2 YFSETQ. The CDR3 contains 14 residues. Trimming cost V 5 bases and J 0 bases, with 10 bases left between them. This CDR3 is CASRPGTSTDTQYF. The CDR3 DNA follows: TGCGCCAGCAGGCCCGGGACTAGCACAGATACGCAGTATTTT.

V usage is TRBV3-1 (or the pseudogene TRBV3-2) and J usage is TRBJ2-5; D may be TRBD2 (6 bases). The CDR3 consists of 16 residues. Between the trimmed V and J ends, which lost 4 bases and 2 bases, there was a span of 17 bases. CDR1 is LGHDT and CDR2 is YNNKEL in the germline V gene (reference sequence). The CDR3 loop is CASSLRAGRGQETQYF. As DNA, the CDR3 is TGTGCCAGCAGCCTCAGGGCGGGACGGGGTCAAGAGACCCAGTACTTC.

This clone was seen a few times. The V gene is TRBV24-1, the J gene TRBJ2-1, with 10 bases that match TRBD2. The CDR3 sequence is 16 residues long. The germline V gene encodes CDR1 KGHDR and CDR2 SFDVKD. Unmatched junction bases numbered 7, after V lost 2 bases and J lost 7 bases. DNA of the CDR3: TGTGCCACCAGTGATTCGCTAGCGGGGGCCCTAAATGAGCAGTTCTTC. Its protein product is CATSDSLAGALNEQFF.

J is TRBJ2-1 and V is TRBV9, with TRBD2 matching over 11 bases. The CDR3 has 18 amino acids. Per germline, CDR1 SGDLS and CDR2 YYNGEE. Losses at the gene ends were 4 bases for V and 7 bases for J; bases not matched to a gene: 16. The CDR3 DNA follows: TGTGCCAGCAGCCCCCGGTTTAGCGGGGGGGTTAAGAGAAATGAGCAGTTCTTC. Translation gives CASSPRFSGGVKRNEQFF.

The chain employs TRBV5-1 and TRBJ2-3; 7 bases agree with TRBD1. Germline V gene lookup returns CDR1 SGHRS and CDR2 YFSETQ. Trimming cost V 7 bases and J 0 bases; bases outside gene matches: 8. The CDR3 is 15 amino acids. This CDR3 reads CASRQQGISTDTQYF. The CDR3 region has the DNA TGCGCCAGCCGGCAACAGGGGATTAGCACAGATACGCAGTATTTT.

The chain has TRBV6-5 and TRBJ1-2; TRBD1 matches at 7 bases. The CDR3 runs 14 residues. After removal of 5 bases from V and 3 bases from J, the junction contained 6 bases not matched to a gene. The germline gives CDR1 MNHEY, CDR2 SVGAGI. The CDR3 nucleotides are TGTGCCAGCAGTAGTTACGACAGGGACTATGGCTACACCTTC. It specifies CASSSYDRDYGYTF.

V gene TRBV11-2 combines with J gene TRBJ2-3, with 12 bases matching TRBD2. The CDR3 contains 16 residues. Germline-derived CDR1 and CDR2 are SGHAT and FQNNGV. Trimming took 11 bases from V and 4 from J; bases not matched to a gene: 13. The CDR3 spells CACGSSGGAGADTQYF. The CDR3 nucleotides read TGTGCCTGCGGTTCTAGCGGGGGGGCCGGGGCAGATACGCAGTATTTT.

V and J are TRBV2 and TRBJ2-5, with TRBD2 identical over 8 bases. Germline loops: CDR1 SNHLY, CDR2 FYNNEI. The ends lost 7 bases at V and 5 bases at J; junction bases unmatched: 15. This CDR3 is 16 amino acids long. Here the CDR3 reads CASNGAGGPGGETQYF. CDR3 coding DNA: TGTGCCAGCAATGGTGCGGGGGGCCCCGGGGGGGAGACCCAGTACTTC.

The chain couples TRBV18 to TRBJ2-4, with no clear D. The V gene's germline CDR1 is KGHSH and CDR2 LQKENI. The CDR3 contains 13 residues. With 0 bases removed from V and 15 bases from J, the gap between germline ends came to 15 bases. DNA of the CDR3: TGTGCCAGCTCACCACCATCCGCAGGTACGCGGTACTTC. It yields the protein CASSPPSAGTRYF.

The V and J genes are TRBV5-1 and TRBJ2-1, with 8 bases lining up with TRBD2. The germline CDR1 and CDR2 sequences are SGHRS and YFSETQ. This CDR3 is 13 amino acids long. Germline trimming cut 7 bases from V and 9 bases from J; bases unmatched to any gene: 9. The CDR3 protein is CASSGLVSGEQFF. The CDR3 nucleotides are TGCGCCAGCTCGGGACTAGTGTCTGGTGAGCAGTTCTTC.

This clone has only a few counts. The chain employs TRBV6-5 and TRBJ1-2, with 9 bases aligning to TRBD1. CDR1 is MNHEY and CDR2 is SVGAGI in the germline V gene. After removal of 2 bases from V and 7 bases from J, the junction contained 2 bases not matched to a gene. The CDR3 runs to 13 residues. CDR3 sequence: CASSYEQGAGYTF. CDR3 sequence (DNA): TGTGCCAGCAGTTACGAACAGGGGGCTGGCTACACCTTC.

This clone was seen only once. The V call is TRBV9, the J call TRBJ1-2, with 8 bases fitting TRBD1. Germline-derived CDR1 and CDR2 are SGDLS and YYNGEE. The V segment lost 4 bases and the J segment 6 bases; nucleotides outside the gene matches: 2. This CDR3 has 12 amino acids. CDR3: CASSLGQDGYTF. In DNA, the CDR3 is TGTGCCAGCAGCTTGGGACAGGATGGCTACACCTTC.